These 17 T cell receptor beta chains originate from one sample sequenced in a study of T-cell reconstitution after alpha-beta-depleted transplantation in children. Researchers prepared the TCRbeta library using unique molecular identifiers, the study reports. TCRdb reprocessed the PCR reads via MiXCR and lists one record per CDR3 protein. The table lists 55,000 to 90,000 distinct CDR3 sequences, just under 5% of them singletons, with under 20% in the top ten. The sequencing used PBMCs, mostly from graft donor cells, collected 180 days after TCRalphabeta/CD19-depleted stem cell transplant. All receptors come from a boy under three years old who had a stem cell transplant for acute myeloid leukemia, so the T cells may come from the graft donor.

This clonotype came up many times. J is TRBJ2-5 and V is TRBV5-1, with D possibly being TRBD1 or TRBD2 (5 bases each). Trimming shortened V by 6 bases and J by 7 bases, and 19 bases separated the two germline ends. The CDR3 covers 14 residues. Germline V lookup: CDR1 SGHRS, CDR2 YFSETQ. The CDR3 loop is CASNGGSGPRTQYF. The CDR3 DNA follows: TGCGCCAGCAATGGTGGATCGGGACCGAGGACCCAGTACTTC.

This clonotype was seen ten or more times. This chain uses TRBV29-1 with TRBJ1-2; tentatively, D is TRBD1 (5 bases). Trimming took off 6 bases at V and 4 bases at J, with 15 bases between the two ends. The CDR3 runs 13 residues. Germline CDR1 reads SQVTM; CDR2 reads ANQGSEA. CDR3 sequence: CSVAGSKSYGYTF. Here the CDR3 DNA reads TGCAGCGTCGCAGGGTCGAAGTCCTATGGCTACACCTTC.

This clonotype occurred many times. J is TRBJ2-2 and V is TRBV29-1; D not resolved. CDR3 size: 13 residues. The germline V gene encodes CDR1 SQVTM and CDR2 ANQGSEA. V lost 3 bases to trimming and J lost 5 bases, with 10 bases between them. This CDR3 is CSVDGRRTGELFF. The CDR3 coding sequence is TGCAGCGTTGACGGTAGAAGGACCGGGGAGCTGTTTTTT.

This clonotype has a count of ten or more. The chain uses TRBV5-1 and TRBJ1-1; D remains ambiguous. V lost 7 bases and J lost 3, with 22 bases in between. Germline V lookup: CDR1 SGHRS, CDR2 YFSETQ. This CDR3 comprises 16 residues. The CDR3 is CASLPEGPRRDTEAFF. CDR3 DNA sequence: TGCGCCAGCCTTCCTGAAGGTCCCCGGAGGGACACTGAAGCTTTCTTT.

This clonotype was detected many times. The chain joins TRBV29-1 to TRBJ1-1, with 8 bases fitting TRBD1. V shed 4 bases and J 2 bases; nucleotides not matched to a gene: 9. CDR3 length: 15 residues. CDR1 and CDR2 (germline): SQVTM, ANQGSEA. Here the CDR3 DNA reads TGCAGCGTTGTGGACTGGGGACAGGAAAACACTGAAGCTTTCTTT. Its translation: CSVVDWGQENTEAFF.

This clonotype was observed at least ten times. The chain carries TRBV5-1 and TRBJ1-1; 9 bases match TRBD1. The junction had 6 bases not matched to a gene; V was cut back by 8 bases and J by 4 bases. Germline V gives CDR1 SGHRS, CDR2 YFSETQ. The CDR3 is 13 amino acids. As DNA, the CDR3 is TGCGCCAGTAGGATGACAGGGGGCACTGAAGCTTTCTTT. Protein: CASRMTGGTEAFF.

This clonotype showed up many times. The rearrangement joins TRBV12-3 or TRBV12-4 to TRBJ1-5; a possible D gene is TRBD1 (6 bases). The CDR3 consists of 15 residues. Trimming cost V 6 bases and J 4 bases, with 16 bases left between them. This CDR3 reads CASSRGQGWNQPQHF. The CDR3 nucleotides read TGTGCCAGCAGCCGCGGCCAGGGGTGGAATCAGCCCCAGCATTTT.

This clonotype was seen at least ten times. The chain is built from TRBV15 and TRBJ2-2; 7 nucleotides align to TRBD2. The V gene end was trimmed by 7 bases and the J gene end by 3 bases; junction bases not matched to a gene: 14. The CDR3 totals 17 residues. The V gene's germline CDR1 is LNHNV and CDR2 YYDKDF (reference sequence). CDR3: CATTRFPGTTYTGELFF. CDR3 sequence (DNA): TGTGCCACCACCCGTTTCCCCGGGACTACGTACACCGGGGAGCTGTTTTTT.

This clonotype was detected ten times or more. The V and J genes are TRBV12-3 or TRBV12-4 and TRBJ1-5, with D perhaps matching TRBD1 (6 bases). V was trimmed by 2 bases and J by 0 bases, leaving 14 bases between them. The CDR3 covers 17 residues. CDR3 bases: TGTGCCAGCAGTTTATTGGCAGGGGTTTTTAGCAATCAGCCCCAGCATTTT. It yields the protein CASSLLAGVFSNQPQHF.

This clonotype has ten or more counts. The chain joins TRBV7-9 to TRBJ2-7; tentative D call: TRBD1 (6 bases). Germline V lookup: CDR1 SEHNR, CDR2 FQNEAQ (reference sequence). This CDR3 spans 15 amino acids. V was cut by 2 bases and J by 2 bases, with 13 bases left in between. The CDR3 bases are TGTGCCAGCAGCTTATATGAAGGGACAACCTACGAGCAGTACTTC. Its translation: CASSLYEGTTYEQYF.

This clonotype has a count of ten or more. The chain has TRBV5-5 and TRBJ2-7, with no clear D. V gave up 4 bases and J gave up 2 bases, with 7 bases separating them. Germline V gene data show CDR1 as SGHKS and CDR2 as YYEKEE (reference sequence). The CDR3 sequence is 12 residues long. CDR3 region: CASSRGPYEQYV. DNA for the CDR3: TGTGCCAGCAGCCGAGGACCCTACGAGCAGTACGTC.

This clonotype was observed at least ten times. The V and J genes are TRBV18 and TRBJ2-3; 7 bases fit TRBD1. This CDR3 is 13 amino acids long. Germline trimming cut 6 bases from V and 6 bases from J; bases unmatched to any gene: 6. Per the germline V gene, CDR1 is KGHSH and CDR2 is LQKENI. The chain's CDR3 is CASSPDRADTQYF. CDR3 DNA: TGTGCCAGCTCCCCCGACAGGGCTGATACGCAGTATTTT.

This clonotype showed up many times. The J gene is TRBJ2-7, the V gene TRBV7-2, with 7 bases matching TRBD2. This CDR3 region has 16 residues. V shed 1 base, J shed 2 bases, and the junction held 8 bases outside the gene matches. Germline lookup yields CDR1 SGHTA and CDR2 FQGNSA. CDR3 protein: CASSLGTGTNAYEQYF. The DNA for the CDR3 is TGTGCCAGCAGCTTAGGAACCGGGACTAACGCCTACGAGCAGTACTTC.

This clonotype was seen at least ten times. This sequence joins TRBV29-1 and TRBJ1-4; D may be TRBD1 (6 bases). Germline loops: CDR1 SQVTM, CDR2 ANQGSEA. Between the trimmed V and J ends, which lost 7 bases and 6 bases, there was a span of 12 bases. The CDR3 is 12 amino acids. This chain's CDR3 is CSGTGPDEKLFF. The CDR3 coding sequence is TGCAGCGGAACAGGGCCCGATGAAAAACTGTTTTTT.

This clonotype was detected ten times or more. The V call is TRBV12-3 or TRBV12-4, the J call TRBJ1-1; TRBD1 is a possible D gene (6 bases). The CDR3 sequence is 14 residues long. V gave up 3 bases and J gave up 3 bases, with 11 bases separating them. The CDR3 sequence is CASSFTGWDTEAFF. CDR3 nucleotides: TGTGCCAGCAGTTTCACAGGGTGGGACACTGAAGCTTTCTTT.

This clonotype was seen at least ten times. The rearrangement uses TRBV5-1 and TRBJ1-1; D remains unclear. The CDR3 extends over 11 amino acids. The V end lost 6 bases, the J end lost 1 base, and 4 bases lay between the germline ends. CDR1 is SGHRS, CDR2 YFSETQ, per germline. The CDR3 spells CASKGNTEAFF. The CDR3 DNA reads as TGCGCCAGCAAAGGGAACACTGAAGCTTTCTTT.

The genes are TRBV11-2 and TRBJ2-5, with 8 bases identical to TRBD2. Germline V CDR1 and CDR2: SGHAT, FQNNGV. The junction had 6 bases not matched to a gene; V was cut back by 1 base and J by 5 bases. This CDR3 is 15 amino acids long. The CDR3 DNA sequence: TGTGCCAGCAGCTTAGCGGGGGGGCCTGGGGAGACCCAGTACTTC. It encodes CASSLAGGPGETQYF.